The 8 T cell receptor beta chains below all came from one sample that was sequenced in a study of blood T cell repertoires in COVID-19. Method: immunoSEQ multiplex PCR; TCRdb's copy keeps in-frame clones and lacks some. The sample shows over 250,000 clones, about four fifths of them seen only once. Sequenced material: peripheral blood. These receptors all stem from a woman in her forties or fifties who had recovered from COVID-19.

The V gene is TRBV28, the J gene TRBJ2-3; 7 positions match TRBD2. The CDR3 extends over 15 amino acids. CDR1 and CDR2 (germline): MDHEN, SYDVKM. J lost 3 bases, V lost 6 bases, and 9 bases had no gene match. CDR3 sequence (DNA): TGTGCCAGCAGATCCCGACCCGGGGGGACAGATACGCAGTATTTT. Translation gives CASRSRPGGTDTQYF.

This chain uses TRBV7-9 with TRBJ1-5; D call uncertain. Germline loops: CDR1 SEHNR, CDR2 FQNEAQ (reference sequence). The V end was cut by 5 bases, the J end by 4 bases, with 9 bases between. There are 13 residues in the CDR3. The CDR3 reads CASSPLENQPQHF. For the CDR3, the DNA is TGTGCCAGCAGCCCCTTGGAGAATCAGCCCCAGCATTTT. Complete variable domain (other parts from reference TRBV7-9 and TRBJ1-5): DTGVSQNPRHKITKRGQNVTFRCDPISEHNRLYWYRQTLGQGPEFLTYFQNEAQLEKSRLLSDRFSAERPKGSFSTLEIQRTEQGDSAMYLCASSPLENQPQHFGDGTRLSIL.

The rearrangement uses TRBV6-2 or TRBV6-3 and TRBJ2-2; 8 nucleotides line up with TRBD2. Germline V gene sequence: CDR1 MNHEY, CDR2 SVGEGT. The CDR3 covers 18 residues. The J segment lost 1 base and the V segment lost 0 bases, leaving 7 bases of the junction unmatched. This chain's CDR3 is CASSYSRASGRNTGELFF. CDR3 in DNA: TGTGCCAGCAGTTACTCGAGAGCGAGCGGGAGGAACACCGGGGAGCTGTTTTTT.

The rearrangement joins TRBV7-2 to TRBJ2-1, with 9 positions matching TRBD1. The CDR3 sequence is 16 residues long. Germline-derived CDR1 and CDR2 are SGHTA and FQGNSA. The J segment lost 2 bases and the V segment lost 3 bases, leaving 5 bases of the junction unmatched. This chain's CDR3 is CASSLGGTGPYNEQFF. CDR3 nucleotides: TGTGCCAGCAGCTTGGGAGGGACAGGGCCCTACAATGAGCAGTTCTTC.

The gene calls are TRBV4-2 and TRBJ1-5, with a possible D match to TRBD1 (6 bases). CDR3 length equals 15 residues. Germline CDR1 LGHNA, CDR2 YNFKEQ. V was shortened by 0 bases and J by 5 bases, with 11 bases between the two germline ends. Here the CDR3 DNA reads TGTGCCAGCAGCCAAGATGGGGGGGCTTATCAGCCCCAGCATTTT. Residues: CASSQDGGAYQPQHF.

The J gene is TRBJ1-3, the V gene TRBV18, with D uncertain. Germline assignment: CDR1 KGHSH and CDR2 LQKENI. CDR3 length: 15 residues. Trimming stripped 0 bases from V and 2 bases from J, with 8 bases between. In DNA form, the CDR3 reads TGTGCCAGCTCACCACCGAGTGCAACTGGAAACACCATATATTTT. The encoded protein is CASSPPSATGNTIYF.

The chain recombines TRBV7-9 with TRBJ1-1, with unresolved D. Germline V gene sequence: CDR1 SEHNR, CDR2 FQNEAQ (reference sequence). There are 12 residues in the CDR3. V was shortened by 4 bases and J by 6 bases, with 9 bases between the two germline ends. CDR3 coding DNA: TGTGCCAGCAGCTCGGTCGGGGCTGAAGCTTTCTTT. Protein: CASSSVGAEAFF.

J is TRBJ1-1 and V is TRBV2, with D possibly TRBD1 on 6 matching bases. This CDR3 contains 14 residues. Germline V gives CDR1 SNHLY, CDR2 FYNNEI. Trimming stripped 4 bases from V and 2 bases from J, with 11 bases between. CDR3 sequence: CASSVEQGNTEAFF. CDR3 bases: TGTGCCAGCAGTGTCGAACAGGGAAACACTGAAGCTTTCTTT.